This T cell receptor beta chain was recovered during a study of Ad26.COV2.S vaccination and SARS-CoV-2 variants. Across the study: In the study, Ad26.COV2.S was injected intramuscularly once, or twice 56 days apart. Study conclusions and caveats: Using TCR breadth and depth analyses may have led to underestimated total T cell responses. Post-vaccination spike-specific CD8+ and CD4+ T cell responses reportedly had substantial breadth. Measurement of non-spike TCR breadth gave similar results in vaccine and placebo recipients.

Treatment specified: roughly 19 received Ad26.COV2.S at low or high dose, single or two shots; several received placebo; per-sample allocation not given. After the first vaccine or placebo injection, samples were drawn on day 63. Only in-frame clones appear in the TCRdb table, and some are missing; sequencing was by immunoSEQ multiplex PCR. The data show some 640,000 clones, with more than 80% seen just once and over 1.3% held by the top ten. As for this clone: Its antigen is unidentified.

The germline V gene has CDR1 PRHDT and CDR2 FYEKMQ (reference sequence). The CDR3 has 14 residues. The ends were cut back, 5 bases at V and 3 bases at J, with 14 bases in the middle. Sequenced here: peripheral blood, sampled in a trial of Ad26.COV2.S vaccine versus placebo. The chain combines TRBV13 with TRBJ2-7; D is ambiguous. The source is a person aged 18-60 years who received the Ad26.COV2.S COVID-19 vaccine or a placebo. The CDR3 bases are TGTGCCAGCAGCCTCTTGGGAACGAGCTACGAGCAGTACTTC. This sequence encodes CASSLLGTSYEQYF.